This record covers a single TCR beta chain. In the study's own analysis: Amplifying reference gene primers gave estimates of nucleated cell counts. Libraries were prepared by immunoSEQ multiplex PCR; TCRdb keeps only in-frame clonotypes and omits some of them. V and J calls and clone size follow that table, whereas D and trimming were derived from the DNA. The sample has 250,000 to 300,000 clones; 85% to 90% are singletons. CDR3 size: 15 residues. The germline V gene encodes CDR1 SGHKS and CDR2 YYEKEE (reference sequence). With 0 bases clipped from V and 6 bases from J, the junction kept 6 bases outside the gene matches. The Seattle patients, enrolled during active infection, were followed longitudinally. This sample stems from a study of blood T cell repertoires in COVID-19. Study details: Collection of acute and convalescent COVID-19 samples took place in the United States, Italy and Spain. Sources were T cells, B-cell-depleted T cells, or PBMCs; the material itself was cDNA or gDNA.

Sequenced sample: peripheral blood. This TCR was recovered from a woman in her twenties or thirties with COVID-19, enrolled during active disease. The chain carries TRBV5-5 and TRBJ1-5, with 7 bases aligning to TRBD1. CDR3 loop: CASSLAGTEGQPQHF. The CDR3, as DNA: TGTGCCAGCAGCTTGGCCGGGACAGAAGGTCAGCCCCAGCATTTT.